The rows below give T cell receptor beta chains drawn from one sample of a study of beta chain features in type 1 diabetes. Generated by immunoSEQ multiplex PCR, the TCRdb table keeps only in-frame clones and is missing some. The table records hundreds of thousands of clones, around 14% of them present only once. The sequencing sample was made of naive CD4+ T cells from blood. The receptors stem from a middle-aged woman in good health. Each CDR3 is given with its conserved first and last residue. A D gene is named only where the DNA matches it firmly. Clone sizes are given selectively: once, few, many, or a class where the clone is expanded.

cdr3_aa,cdr3_nt,clone_size,d_call,j_call,v_call
CASSRTGGHYGYTF,TGTGCCAGCAGTAGGACAGGGGGCCACTATGGCTACACCTTC,-,TRBD1,TRBJ1-2,TRBV6-4
CASSEPPYNEQFF,TGTGCCAGCAGTGAACCCCCTTACAATGAGCAGTTCTTC,-,-,TRBJ2-1,TRBV6-1
CTSSQDQGLGYGYTF,TGCACCAGCAGCCAAGATCAGGGGCTCGGCTATGGCTACACCTTC,-,-,TRBJ1-2,TRBV1
CSLGGSTDTQYF,TGCAGCCTGGGGGGGAGCACAGATACGCAGTATTTT,many,TRBD2,TRBJ2-3,TRBV29-1
CASSLLTGGHNTEAFF,TGTGCCAGCAGTTTACTGACAGGGGGCCACAACACTGAAGCTTTCTTT,-,TRBD1,TRBJ1-1,TRBV28
CASSYTGNTEAFF,TGTGCCAGCAGTTACACGGGGAACACTGAAGCTTTCTTT,few,-,TRBJ1-1,TRBV6-5
CASSLVTGVRTEAFF,TGTGCCAGCAGCTTAGTTACAGGGGTAAGAACTGAAGCTTTCTTT,few,TRBD1,TRBJ1-1,TRBV7-2
CASSAGGGAKNIQYF,TGTGCCAGCAGCGCCGGCGGGGGGGCCAAAAACATTCAGTACTTC,-,TRBD2,TRBJ2-4,TRBV9
CASSSRPVLNTGELFF,TGTGCCAGCAGCTCCCGTCCGGTATTGAATACCGGGGAGCTGTTTTTT,few,-,TRBJ2-2,TRBV7-2
CASSFGTSGYSTDTQYF,TGTGCCAGCAGCTTTGGGACTAGCGGGTATAGCACAGATACGCAGTATTTT,-,TRBD2,TRBJ2-3,TRBV7-2
CASSVGSGGPGYNEQFF,TGTGCCAGCAGCGTAGGTAGCGGGGGACCCGGGTACAATGAGCAGTTCTTC,few,TRBD2,TRBJ2-1,TRBV9
CATGGGWATDTQYF,TGTGCCACCGGTGGGGGGTGGGCCACAGATACGCAGTATTTT,few,-,TRBJ2-3,TRBV6-5
CAISGDSINQPQHF,TGTGCCATCAGCGGGGACTCGATCAATCAGCCCCAGCATTTT,few,-,TRBJ1-5,TRBV10-3
CASRIQVTGYNEQFF,TGTGCCAGCAGGATACAGGTGACCGGCTACAATGAGCAGTTCTTC,few,-,TRBJ2-1,TRBV6-5
CASSLGLESKNEQFF,TGTGCCAGCAGCCTTGGACTAGAGAGTAAAAATGAGCAGTTCTTC,-,TRBD2,TRBJ2-1,TRBV9
CASSYNRADEKLFF,TGTGCCAGCAGCTACAACAGGGCCGATGAAAAACTGTTTTTT,-,-,TRBJ1-4,TRBV7-9
CASSRADTAVYEQFF,TGTGCCAGCAGCCGAGCCGACACAGCGGTCTATGAGCAGTTCTTC,-,-,TRBJ2-1,TRBV9
CASSSRVVQETQYF,TGTGCCAGCAGCTCCCGGGTCGTACAAGAGACCCAGTACTTC,-,-,TRBJ2-5,TRBV7-8
CASSQDPGRANYGYTF,TGTGCCAGCAGCCAAGATCCGGGGAGGGCGAACTATGGCTACACCTTC,-,-,TRBJ1-2,TRBV4-2
CASSEGGGETQYF,TGTGCCAGCAGTGAGGGAGGGGGAGAGACCCAGTACTTC,few,-,TRBJ2-5,TRBV2
CASGITGGNQPQHF,TGTGCTAGTGGTATTACAGGGGGCAATCAGCCCCAGCATTTT,-,TRBD1,TRBJ1-5,TRBV12-5
CASSSRVPGGTEAFF,TGTGCCAGCAGTTCCCGAGTGCCAGGAGGCACTGAAGCTTTCTTT,-,-,TRBJ1-1,TRBV27
CGGSSNYGYTF,TGTGGCGGTAGTTCCAACTATGGCTACACCTTC,many,-,TRBJ1-2,TRBV7-9
CASSLRFGYNEQFF,TGTGCCAGCAGCTTAAGGTTCGGGTACAATGAGCAGTTCTTC,many,-,TRBJ2-1,TRBV7-9
CASSLPTDEQYF,TGCGCCAGCAGCTTACCAACTGACGAGCAGTACTTC,-,-,TRBJ2-7,TRBV5-1
CASTPWSSGANVLTF,TGTGCCAGCACCCCATGGAGCTCTGGGGCCAACGTCCTGACTTTC,few,-,TRBJ2-6,TRBV7-9
CASSIGQGGNYGYTF,TGTGCCAGCAGTATAGGACAGGGAGGAAACTATGGCTACACCTTC,-,TRBD1,TRBJ1-2,TRBV2
CASSLGRSGTQYF,TGCGCCAGCAGCTTGGGGAGGAGCGGTACGCAGTATTTT,-,-,TRBJ2-3,TRBV5-1
CASSLSEAYEQYF,TGTGCCAGCAGCCTATCGGAGGCCTACGAGCAGTACTTC,few,-,TRBJ2-7,TRBV11-3
CASSLGQVINSPLHF,TGTGCCAGCAGCTTAGGACAGGTTATTAATTCACCCCTCCACTTT,few,-,TRBJ1-6,TRBV11-2
CASGTGDRYEQYF,TGTGCCAGCGGAACAGGGGACCGCTACGAGCAGTACTTC,many,TRBD1,TRBJ2-7,TRBV7-2
CASSQVGQGADQPQHF,TGCGCCAGCAGCCAAGTGGGCCAGGGGGCCGATCAGCCCCAGCATTTT,-,TRBD1,TRBJ1-5,TRBV4-1
CASSETGFGTDTQYF,TGTGCCAGCAGTGAAACGGGATTCGGCACAGATACGCAGTATTTT,-,-,TRBJ2-3,TRBV25-1
CASTVQTNTEAFF,TGTGCCAGTACGGTACAGACAAACACTGAAGCTTTCTTT,few,-,TRBJ1-1,TRBV6-1
CASSQERGRGTEAFF,TGTGCCAGCAGCCAAGAAAGAGGGAGGGGAACTGAAGCTTTCTTT,few,-,TRBJ1-1,TRBV4-2
CASSLGQYGYTF,TGTGCCAGCAGCTTGGGACAATATGGCTACACCTTC,few,-,TRBJ1-2,TRBV11-2
CASSLGHGDTSSYNSPLHF,TGTGCCAGCAGCTTAGGCCACGGGGACACGAGCTCCTATAATTCACCCCTCCACTTT,-,-,TRBJ1-6,TRBV11-2
CASTLGTRGGEKLFF,TGTGCCAGCACGCTCGGGACACGGGGTGGGGAAAAACTGTTTTTT,-,-,TRBJ1-4,TRBV2
CASSQGLAGETQYF,TGCGCCAGCAGCCAGGGGCTAGCGGGAGAGACCCAGTACTTC,few,TRBD2,TRBJ2-5,TRBV4-1
CASRIAAAADRDTQYF,TGCGCCAGCAGGATTGCCGCAGCCGCGGACAGAGATACGCAGTATTTT,-,-,TRBJ2-3,TRBV5-1
CASSSWGPGTDTQYF,TGTGCCAGCAGCTCCTGGGGGCCGGGCACAGATACGCAGTATTTT,-,-,TRBJ2-3,TRBV5-8
CASSPGPGQGAHEQYF,TGTGCCAGCTCACCGGGGCCGGGACAGGGGGCGCACGAGCAGTACTTC,-,TRBD1,TRBJ2-7,TRBV18
CASSFITTLISYNEQFF,TGTGCCAGCAGCTTCATAACAACCCTTATCTCCTACAATGAGCAGTTCTTC,-,-,TRBJ2-1,TRBV7-9
CASSFRVSQPQHF,TGTGCCAGCAGTTTCCGGGTCTCCCAGCCCCAGCATTTT,-,-,TRBJ1-5,TRBV28
CASSYLLNQQGRVEQFF,TGTGCCAGCAGCTACCTTCTGAACCAGCAGGGCAGGGTTGAGCAGTTCTTC,few,-,TRBJ2-1,TRBV5-7